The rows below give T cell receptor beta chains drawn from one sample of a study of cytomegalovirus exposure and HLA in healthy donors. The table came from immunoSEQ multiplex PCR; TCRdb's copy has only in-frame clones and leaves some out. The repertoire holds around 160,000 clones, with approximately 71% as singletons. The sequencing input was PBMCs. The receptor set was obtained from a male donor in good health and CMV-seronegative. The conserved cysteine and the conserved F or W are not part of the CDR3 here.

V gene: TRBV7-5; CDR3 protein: ASSSQGGTEAF
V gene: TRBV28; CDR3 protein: ASSSYGTGGVGNTEAF
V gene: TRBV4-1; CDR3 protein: ASSPDPTATYGYT
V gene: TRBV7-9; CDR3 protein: ASSPDRNSPLH
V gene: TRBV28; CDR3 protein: ASSSTGGINEKLF
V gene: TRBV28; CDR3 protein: ASSQTGETQY
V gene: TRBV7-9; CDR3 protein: ASSGTSGSYEQY
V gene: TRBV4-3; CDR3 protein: ASSQGRGASSYNEQF
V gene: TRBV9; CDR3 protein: ASSVGVQGTSGNTIY
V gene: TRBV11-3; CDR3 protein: ASSLAGTQKSHQPQH
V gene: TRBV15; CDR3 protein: ATSRRYTGTGELF
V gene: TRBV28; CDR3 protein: ASSYRGSIRGYT
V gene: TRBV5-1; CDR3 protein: ASSPPGHEQY
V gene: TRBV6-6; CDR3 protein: ASSSGEGRSNYGYT
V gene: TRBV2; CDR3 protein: ASKRSNQPQH
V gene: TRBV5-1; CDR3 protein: ASSFGGEQF
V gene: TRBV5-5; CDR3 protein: ASSLYPDRGYEQY
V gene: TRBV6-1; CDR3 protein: ASSVSGTGGSPLH
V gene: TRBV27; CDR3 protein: ASGTWQGGSGANVLT
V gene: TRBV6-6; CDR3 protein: ASKREGTDTQY